The next 15 T cell receptor beta chains were all read from a single sample in a study of T-cell reconstitution after alpha-beta-depleted transplantation in children. It was with unique molecular identifiers that the TCRbeta library was prepared. Each CDR3 protein is one row after TCRdb ran MiXCR on the PCR reads. Of 200,000 to 250,000 distinct CDR3 sequences in the sample, over 20% were seen once. The sample in question was PBMCs, obtained before TCRalphabeta/CD19-depleted stem cell transplant. These receptors were taken from a girl between 2 and 10 years old with Fanconi anemia, due to receive a stem cell transplant.

This clonotype was recorded many times. The gene calls are TRBV28 and TRBJ2-5, with 8 bases fitting TRBD2. The CDR3 spans 15 residues. The germline V gene encodes CDR1 MDHEN and CDR2 SYDVKM. Germline trimming cut 4 bases from V and 1 base from J; bases unmatched to any gene: 5. In DNA form, the CDR3 reads TGTGCCAGCAGTTCCTCACTAGCGGTCCAAGAGACCCAGTACTTC. Amino acids: CASSSSLAVQETQYF.

Ten or more counts support this clonotype. This chain's CDR3 is CSFTSPNYNEQFF. In nucleotides, the CDR3 is TGCAGCTTCACTAGTCCCAACTACAATGAGCAGTTCTTC. The rearrangement uses TRBV29-1 and TRBJ2-1; possibly TRBD2 for D (5 bases). Germline V gene lookup returns CDR1 SQVTM and CDR2 ANQGSEA. Deletions cut 8 bases from V and 3 bases from J, with 14 bases between. The CDR3 loop spans 13 amino acids.

This clonotype was observed at least ten times. The rearrangement uses TRBV7-2 and TRBJ2-5; TRBD1 is a possible D gene (5 bases). Germline V CDR1 and CDR2: SGHTA, FQGNSA. The CDR3 length is 14 residues. V lost 1 base to trimming and J lost 5 bases, with 11 bases between them. The CDR3 DNA is TGTGCCAGCAGCTTAGGAATCAACAGGGAGACCCAGTACTTC. This gives the protein CASSLGINRETQYF.

This clonotype was counted at least ten times. The rearrangement uses TRBV10-2 and TRBJ2-1; D could derive from TRBD1 or TRBD2 (5 bases each). The CDR3 spans 12 residues. Germline V gene sequence: CDR1 WSHSY, CDR2 SAAADI. V lost 4 bases and J 6 bases, leaving 7 bases between the germline ends. This chain's CDR3 is CASSVGTNEQFF. CDR3 sequence (DNA): TGCGCCAGCAGTGTTGGGACCAATGAGCAGTTCTTC.

In its sample, this clonotype was seen a few times. The rearrangement links TRBV6-5 to TRBJ2-5; a weak D match, TRBD2 (5 bases). This CDR3 is 13 amino acids long. Trimming took 4 bases from V and 0 from J, leaving 6 bases between them. The germline V gene encodes CDR1 MNHEY and CDR2 SVGAGI. CDR3: CASSSDYQETQYF. The CDR3 DNA reads as TGTGCCAGCAGTTCGGACTACCAAGAGACCCAGTACTTC.

Notes on this clonotype: This may be a read error, as it is one base from a much larger clone. The chain links TRBV20-1 to TRBJ2-3; 9 bases fit TRBD2. Germline CDR1 reads DFQATT; CDR2 reads SNEGSKA (reference sequence). The CDR3 covers 15 residues. CDR3 DNA: TGCAGTACTAGACTGACTAGCGGAAATACAGATACGCAGTATTTT. It encodes CSTRLTSGNTDTQYF.

Remarks on this clonotype: The germline gene is not matched at one end of the junction; a read error may be the cause. The chain carries TRBV5-6 and TRBJ2-1; 8 bases agree with TRBD2. Per germline, CDR1 SGHDT and CDR2 YYEEEE. The length of the CDR3 is 14 residues. In DNA form, the CDR3 reads TGTGCCAGCAGTTTGGGACTAGGGCACAATGAGCAGTTCTTC. It codes for CASSLGLGHNEQFF.

The rearrangement joins TRBV12-3 or TRBV12-4 to TRBJ1-5; 8 bases line up with TRBD1. The J segment lost 7 bases and the V segment lost 6 bases, leaving 20 bases of the junction unmatched. The CDR3 sequence is 18 residues long. DNA for the CDR3: TGTGCCAGCAGGACCAACAGGGGGTCGGGACCCTTAGGCCAGCCCCAGCATTTT. This gives the protein CASRTNRGSGPLGQPQHF.

The table lists this clonotype with many counts. The gene calls are TRBV7-2 and TRBJ2-1; 16 bases align to TRBD2. Per germline, CDR1 SGHTA and CDR2 FQGNSA. The V gene end was trimmed by 8 bases and the J gene end by 15 bases; junction bases not matched to a gene: 7. This CDR3 has 13 amino acids. CDR3 nucleotides: TGTGCCAGCGGGACTAGCGGGAGGGCGGAACGGTTCTTC. This encodes CASGTSGRAERFF. Using reference TRBV7-2 and TRBJ2-1 for the parts outside the CDR3, the full variable domain is GAGVSQSPSNKVTEKGKDVELRCDPISGHTALYWYRQSLGQGLEFLIYFQGNSAPDKSGLPSDRFSAERTGGSVSTLTIQRTQQEDSAVYLCASGTSGRAERFFGPGTRLTVL.

This clonotype has at least ten counts. The J gene is TRBJ2-7, the V gene TRBV20-1, with 7 bases fitting TRBD2. Per the germline V gene, CDR1 is DFQATT and CDR2 is SNEGSKA (reference sequence). The ends lost 2 bases at V and 0 bases at J; junction bases unmatched: 4. This CDR3 is 14 amino acids long. The CDR3 sequence is CSARQRGSSYEQYF. In DNA, the CDR3 is TGCAGTGCTAGACAGCGGGGCAGCTCCTACGAGCAGTACTTC.

There are a few counts of this clonotype. The chain has TRBV15 and TRBJ2-2; D is undetermined. Per the germline V gene, CDR1 is LNHNV and CDR2 is YYDKDF (reference sequence). There are 14 residues in the CDR3. V was trimmed by 0 bases and J by 8 bases, leaving 10 bases between them. The CDR3 protein is CATSRDNFGGELFF. CDR3 sequence (DNA): TGTGCCACCAGCAGAGATAATTTCGGGGGGGAGCTGTTTTTT.

The chain couples TRBV30 to TRBJ2-7; D is unclear. In germline, CDR1 is GTSNPN, CDR2 SVGIG (reference sequence). Trimming pared 1 base from V and 6 bases from J, leaving 13 bases between. CDR3 length: 13 residues. CDR3 residues: CAWSDSYTVEQYF. The CDR3 bases are TGTGCCTGGAGTGACTCATACACGGTCGAGCAGTACTTC.

This clonotype has at least ten counts. This chain links TRBV28 with TRBJ2-7; D is uncertain. The CDR3 loop spans 14 amino acids. Trimming pared 7 bases from V and 6 bases from J, leaving 19 bases between. Looked up from germline, CDR1 is MDHEN and CDR2 is SYDVKM. The CDR3 sequence: CASNIPVGSGEQYF. CDR3 bases: TGTGCCAGCAATATTCCTGTAGGGTCTGGCGAGCAGTACTTC.

This clonotype was picked up many times. The CDR3 loop is CASTQGGKNEQYF. The CDR3 DNA reads TGCGCCAGCACTCAAGGCGGAAAGAACGAGCAGTACTTC. J is TRBJ2-7 and V is TRBV5-1, with no clear D. Per the germline V gene, CDR1 is SGHRS and CDR2 is YFSETQ. The germline V and J ends were trimmed by 6 bases and 5 bases, with 15 bases remaining between them. This CDR3 region has 13 residues.

V gene TRBV7-7 combines with J gene TRBJ1-1; D call uncertain. This CDR3 contains 15 residues. Per germline, CDR1 SSHAT and CDR2 FNYEAQ (reference sequence). Trimming left V 3 bases short and J 0 bases short, with 11 bases between. DNA of the CDR3: TGTGCCAGCAGCTTCAGCGTTCGGGTGAACACTGAAGCTTTCTTT. Its translation is CASSFSVRVNTEAFF.